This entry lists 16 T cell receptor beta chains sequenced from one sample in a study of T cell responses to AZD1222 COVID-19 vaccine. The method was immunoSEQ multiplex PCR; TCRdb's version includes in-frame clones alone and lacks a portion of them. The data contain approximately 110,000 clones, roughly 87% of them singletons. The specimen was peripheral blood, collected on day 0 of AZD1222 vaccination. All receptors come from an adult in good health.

CDR3 amino acids: CASSPRGRQGGNQPQHF. CDR3 DNA: TGTGCCAGCAGCCCTAGGGGGCGGCAGGGAGGCAATCAGCCCCAGCATTTT. The chain has TRBV7-2 and TRBJ1-5, with 7 bases fitting TRBD1. The CDR3 has 17 residues. V dropped 5 bases and J dropped 2; count of bases not matched to a gene: 12. Germline V CDR1 and CDR2: SGHTA, FQGNSA. Full variable domain (remainder filled in from reference TRBV7-2 and TRBJ1-5): GAGVSQSPSNKVTEKGKDVELRCDPISGHTALYWYRQSLGQGLEFLIYFQGNSAPDKSGLPSDRFSAERTGGSVSTLTIQRTQQEDSAVYLCASSPRGRQGGNQPQHFGDGTRLSIL.

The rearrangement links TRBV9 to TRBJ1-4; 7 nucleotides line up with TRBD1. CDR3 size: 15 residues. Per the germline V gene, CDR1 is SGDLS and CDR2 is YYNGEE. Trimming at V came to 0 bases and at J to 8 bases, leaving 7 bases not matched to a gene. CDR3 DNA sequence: TGTGCCAGCAGCGTAGCTCAGGGGGAAAGGGAAAAACTGTTTTTT. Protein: CASSVAQGEREKLFF.

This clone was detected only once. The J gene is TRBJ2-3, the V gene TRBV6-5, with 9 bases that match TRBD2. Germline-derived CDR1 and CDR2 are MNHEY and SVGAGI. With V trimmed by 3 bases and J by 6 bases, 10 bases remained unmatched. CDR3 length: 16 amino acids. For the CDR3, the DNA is TGTGCCAGCAGTTATATCCTTGCGGGGGGGACTGATACGCAGTATTTT. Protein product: CASSYILAGGTDTQYF.

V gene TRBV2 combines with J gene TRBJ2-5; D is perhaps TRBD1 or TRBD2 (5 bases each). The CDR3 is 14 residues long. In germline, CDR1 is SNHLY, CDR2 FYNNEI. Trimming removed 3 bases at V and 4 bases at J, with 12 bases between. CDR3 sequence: CASSELSGAETQYF. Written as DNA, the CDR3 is TGTGCCAGCAGTGAGTTGTCCGGGGCAGAGACCCAGTACTTC.

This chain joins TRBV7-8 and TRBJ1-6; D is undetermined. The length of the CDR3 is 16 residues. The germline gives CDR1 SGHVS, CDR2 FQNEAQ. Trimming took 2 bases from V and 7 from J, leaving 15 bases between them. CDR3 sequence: CASSLTSDNRNSPLHF. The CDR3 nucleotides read TGTGCCAGCAGCTTAACATCAGATAATAGAAATTCACCCCTCCACTTT.

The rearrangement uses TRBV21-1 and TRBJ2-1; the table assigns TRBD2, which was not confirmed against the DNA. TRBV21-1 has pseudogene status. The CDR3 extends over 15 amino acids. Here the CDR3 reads CASGKGGSSYNEQFF. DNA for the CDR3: TGTGCCAGCGGCAAAGGTGGTAGCTCCTACAATGAGCAGTTCTTC.

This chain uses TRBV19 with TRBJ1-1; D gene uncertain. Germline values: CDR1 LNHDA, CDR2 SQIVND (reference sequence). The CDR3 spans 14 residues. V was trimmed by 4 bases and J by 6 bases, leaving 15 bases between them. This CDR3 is CASSTSAAQPEAFF. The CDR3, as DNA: TGTGCCAGTAGTACTTCGGCAGCCCAACCTGAAGCTTTCTTT.

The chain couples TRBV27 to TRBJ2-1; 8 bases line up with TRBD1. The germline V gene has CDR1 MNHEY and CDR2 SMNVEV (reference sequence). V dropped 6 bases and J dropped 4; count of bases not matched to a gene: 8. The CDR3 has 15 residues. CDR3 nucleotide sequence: TGTGCCAGCAGCCGCGACAGGGGATCGTACAATGAGCAGTTCTTC. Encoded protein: CASSRDRGSYNEQFF.

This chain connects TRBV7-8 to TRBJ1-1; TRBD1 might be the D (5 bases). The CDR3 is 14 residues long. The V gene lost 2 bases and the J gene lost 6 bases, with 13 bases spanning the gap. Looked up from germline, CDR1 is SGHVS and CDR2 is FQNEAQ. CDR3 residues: CASSLWSGLAEAFF. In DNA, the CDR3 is TGTGCCAGCAGCTTATGGTCAGGGTTGGCTGAAGCTTTCTTT.

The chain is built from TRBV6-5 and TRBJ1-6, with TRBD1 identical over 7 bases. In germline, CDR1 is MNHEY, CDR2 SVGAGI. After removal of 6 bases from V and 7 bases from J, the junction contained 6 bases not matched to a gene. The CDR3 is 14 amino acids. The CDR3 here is CASSHTGENSPLHF. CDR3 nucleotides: TGTGCCAGCAGCCACACAGGGGAAAATTCACCCCTCCACTTT.

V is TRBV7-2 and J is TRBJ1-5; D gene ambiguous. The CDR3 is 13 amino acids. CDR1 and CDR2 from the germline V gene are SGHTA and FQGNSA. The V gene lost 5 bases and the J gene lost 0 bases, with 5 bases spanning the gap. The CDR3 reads CASSGSSNQPQHF. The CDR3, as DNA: TGTGCCAGCAGCGGGAGTAGCAATCAGCCCCAGCATTTT. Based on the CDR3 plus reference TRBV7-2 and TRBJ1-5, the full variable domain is GAGVSQSPSNKVTEKGKDVELRCDPISGHTALYWYRQSLGQGLEFLIYFQGNSAPDKSGLPSDRFSAERTGGSVSTLTIQRTQQEDSAVYLCASSGSSNQPQHFGDGTRLSIL.

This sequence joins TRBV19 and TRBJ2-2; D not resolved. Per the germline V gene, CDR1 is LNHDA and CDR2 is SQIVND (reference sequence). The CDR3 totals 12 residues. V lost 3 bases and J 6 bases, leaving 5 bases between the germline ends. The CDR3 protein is CASSIRAGELFF. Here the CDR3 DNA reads TGTGCCAGTAGTATCCGAGCCGGGGAGCTGTTTTTT.

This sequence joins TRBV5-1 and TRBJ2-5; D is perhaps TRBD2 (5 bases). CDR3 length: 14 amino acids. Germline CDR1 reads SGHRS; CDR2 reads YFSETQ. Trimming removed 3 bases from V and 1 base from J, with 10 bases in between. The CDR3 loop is CASSSAGLQETQYF. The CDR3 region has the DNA TGCGCCAGCAGCTCCGCGGGCCTCCAAGAGACCCAGTACTTC.

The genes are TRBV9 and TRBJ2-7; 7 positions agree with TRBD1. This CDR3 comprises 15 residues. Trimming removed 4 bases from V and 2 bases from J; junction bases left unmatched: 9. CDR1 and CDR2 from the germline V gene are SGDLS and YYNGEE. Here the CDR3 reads CASSSSPDRPYEQYF. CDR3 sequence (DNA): TGTGCCAGCAGCTCTTCTCCGGACAGGCCCTACGAGCAGTACTTC.

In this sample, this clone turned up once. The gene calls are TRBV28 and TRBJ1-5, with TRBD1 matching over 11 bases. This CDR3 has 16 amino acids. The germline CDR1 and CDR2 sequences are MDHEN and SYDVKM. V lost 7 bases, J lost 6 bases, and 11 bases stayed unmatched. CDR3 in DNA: TGTGCCAGCACTTGGACAGGGGGCTCTTCTGGTCAGCCCCAGCATTTT. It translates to CASTWTGGSSGQPQHF.

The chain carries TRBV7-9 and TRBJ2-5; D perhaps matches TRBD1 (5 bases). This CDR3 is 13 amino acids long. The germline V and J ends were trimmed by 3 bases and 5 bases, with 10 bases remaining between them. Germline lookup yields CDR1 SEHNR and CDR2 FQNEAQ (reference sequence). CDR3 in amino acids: CASSFGAGETQYF. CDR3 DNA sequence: TGTGCCAGCAGCTTTGGGGCCGGGGAGACCCAGTACTTC.